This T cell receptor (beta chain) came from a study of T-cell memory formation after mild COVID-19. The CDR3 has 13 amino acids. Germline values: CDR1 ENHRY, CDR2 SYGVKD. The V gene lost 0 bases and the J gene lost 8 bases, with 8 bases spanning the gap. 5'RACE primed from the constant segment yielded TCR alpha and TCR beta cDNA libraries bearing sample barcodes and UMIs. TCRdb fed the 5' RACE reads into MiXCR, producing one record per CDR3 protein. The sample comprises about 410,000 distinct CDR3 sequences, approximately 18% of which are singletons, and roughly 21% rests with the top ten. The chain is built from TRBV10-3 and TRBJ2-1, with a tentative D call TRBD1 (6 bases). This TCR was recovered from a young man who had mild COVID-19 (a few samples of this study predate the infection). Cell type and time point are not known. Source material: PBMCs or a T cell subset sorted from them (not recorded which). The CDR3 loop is CAISESGAHEQFF. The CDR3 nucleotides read TGTGCCATCAGTGAGTCGGGGGCCCATGAGCAGTTCTTC.